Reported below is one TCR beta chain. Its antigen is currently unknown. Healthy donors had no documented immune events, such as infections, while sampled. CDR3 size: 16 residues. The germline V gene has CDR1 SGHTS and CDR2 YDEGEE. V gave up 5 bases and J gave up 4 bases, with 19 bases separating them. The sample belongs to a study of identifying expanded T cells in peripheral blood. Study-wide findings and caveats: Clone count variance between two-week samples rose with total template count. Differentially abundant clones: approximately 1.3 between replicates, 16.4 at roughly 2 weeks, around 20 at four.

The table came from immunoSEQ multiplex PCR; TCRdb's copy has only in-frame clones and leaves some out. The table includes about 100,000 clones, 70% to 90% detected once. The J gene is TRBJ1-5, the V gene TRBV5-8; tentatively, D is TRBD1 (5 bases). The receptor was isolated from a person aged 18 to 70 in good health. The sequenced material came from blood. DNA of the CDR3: TGTGCCAGCAGTTTACACGGACTCGGGGGGAATCAGCCCCAGCATTTT. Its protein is CASSLHGLGGNQPQHF. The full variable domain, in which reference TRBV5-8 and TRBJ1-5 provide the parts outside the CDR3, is EAGVTQSPTHLIKTRGQQATLRCSPISGHTSVYWYQQALGLGLQFLLWYDEGEERNRGNFPPRFSGRQFPNYSSELNVNALELEDSALYLCASSLHGLGGNQPQHFGDGTRLSIL.